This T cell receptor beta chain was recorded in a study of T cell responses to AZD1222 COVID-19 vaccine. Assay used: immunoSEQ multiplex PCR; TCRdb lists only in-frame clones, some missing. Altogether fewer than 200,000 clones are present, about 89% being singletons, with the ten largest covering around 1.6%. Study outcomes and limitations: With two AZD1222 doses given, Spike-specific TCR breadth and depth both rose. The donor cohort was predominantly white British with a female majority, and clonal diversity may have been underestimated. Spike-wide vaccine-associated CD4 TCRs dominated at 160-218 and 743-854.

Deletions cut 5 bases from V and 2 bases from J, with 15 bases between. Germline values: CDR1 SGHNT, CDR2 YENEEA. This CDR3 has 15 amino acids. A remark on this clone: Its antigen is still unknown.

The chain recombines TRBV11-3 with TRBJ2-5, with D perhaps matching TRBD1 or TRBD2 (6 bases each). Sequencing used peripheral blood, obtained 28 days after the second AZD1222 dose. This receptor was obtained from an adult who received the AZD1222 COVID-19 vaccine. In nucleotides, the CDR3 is TGTGCCAGCAGCAAAGGGGGGACGGCTCAAGAGACCCAGTACTTC. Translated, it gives CASSKGGTAQETQYF. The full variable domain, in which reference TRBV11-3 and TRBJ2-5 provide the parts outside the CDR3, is EAGVVQSPRYKIIEKKQPVAFWCNPISGHNTLYWYLQNLGQGPELLIRYENEEAVDDSQLPKDRFSAERLKGVDSTLKIQPAELGDSAVYLCASSKGGTAQETQYFGPGTRLLVL.